Below, 25 T cell receptor beta chains from the same sample are listed, as sequenced in a study of T cells in Graves' hyperthyroidism and ophthalmopathy. Researchers took RNA transcripts and amplified the TCR beta CDR3 regions from them. The TCR CDR3 first-round RT-PCR relied on the HTBI primer set. TCRdb called the multiplex PCR reads again in MiXCR, with one record for every CDR3 protein. Altogether roughly 380,000 distinct CDR3 sequences are present, about 18% being singletons, with the ten largest covering 3.7%. Sequencing was carried out using blood. These receptors all come from a woman under 30 with Graves' hyperthyroidism.

Ten or more counts support this clonotype. The chain combines TRBV2 with TRBJ1-1; 8 positions match TRBD1. Germline CDR1 reads SNHLY; CDR2 reads FYNNEI. V lost 6 bases and J lost 6; bases outside the gene matches: 9. This CDR3 is 14 amino acids long. CDR3 sequence reads: CASRGQGGGSEAFF. The CDR3 nucleotides read TGTGCCAGCAGAGGACAGGGAGGAGGGTCTGAAGCTTTCTTT.

The table lists this clonotype with many counts. A junction end diverges from the germline sequence, so it may reflect a read error. This chain connects TRBV28 to TRBJ1-5; 7 bases align to TRBD1. CDR1 and CDR2 (germline): MDHEN, SYDVKM. The CDR3 sequence is 15 residues long. CDR3 in DNA: TGTGCCAGCCGAACTGTCCAGGGGGGTTATCAGCCCCGGCATTTT. Its protein product is CASRTVQGGYQPRHF.

This clonotype was picked up many times. The rearrangement links TRBV4-1 to TRBJ2-7, with 10 bases identical to TRBD2. Per the germline V gene, CDR1 is MGHRA and CDR2 is YSYEKL. The trim removed 2 bases at V and 2 bases at J, leaving 15 bases unmatched. The CDR3 totals 19 residues. DNA of the CDR3: TGCGCCAGCAGCCAAAGTCCTGTTCCGCCTAGCGGGGGAACCTACGAGCAGTACTTC. Encoded protein: CASSQSPVPPSGGTYEQYF.

This clonotype appeared many times. The chain combines TRBV2 with TRBJ2-7, with D perhaps given as TRBD1 or TRBD2 (5 bases each). The V gene's germline CDR1 is SNHLY and CDR2 FYNNEI. The CDR3 is 15 residues long. V lost 6 bases and J lost 0, with 15 bases in between. CDR3 sequence (DNA): TGTGCCAGCAGAGGAACTCGGGACGCCTCCTACGAGCAGTACTTC. Its translation is CASRGTRDASYEQYF.

Ten or more counts support this clonotype. The CDR3 reads CASTGGFQPQHF. CDR3 coding DNA: TGTGCCAGTACAGGGGGCTTTCAGCCCCAGCATTTT. The chain carries TRBV2 and TRBJ1-5; 9 bases map to TRBD1. The trim removed 9 bases at V and 6 bases at J, leaving 3 bases unmatched. Germline CDR1 and CDR2: SNHLY and FYNNEI. This CDR3 spans 12 amino acids.

This clonotype was counted between two and nine times. V and J are TRBV5-1 and TRBJ2-5; D gene unclear. Germline CDR1 reads SGHRS; CDR2 reads YFSETQ. The CDR3 extends over 14 amino acids. Trimming left V 1 base short and J 0 bases short, with 7 bases between. The CDR3 DNA reads TGCGCCAGCAGCTTGCAGGCCAACCAAGAGACCCAGTACTTC. Translation: CASSLQANQETQYF.

A word on this clonotype: A much larger clone sits a single nucleotide away, making a read error possible. This rearrangement joins TRBV20-1 to TRBJ2-7; 14 bases agree with TRBD2. This CDR3 region has 15 residues. CDR1 DFQATT and CDR2 SNEGSKA come from the germline V gene (reference sequence). CDR3 sequence (DNA): TGCGGTGCTAGCAAGACTAGCGGGGGGGGATACGAGCAGTACTTC. As protein: CGASKTSGGGYEQYF.

On this clonotype: Germline is not matched at one junction end, which may reflect a read error. The J gene is TRBJ2-4, the V gene TRBV11-2, with 9 bases fitting TRBD2. The CDR3 loop spans 14 amino acids. Germline assignment: CDR1 SGHAT and CDR2 FQNNGV. The CDR3 bases are TGTGCCAGCAGGCGGGGGGGGACCAAAAACATTAAGTACTTC. It encodes CASRRGGTKNIKYF.

The sample holds a few counts of this clonotype. This could be a read error, since a much larger clone is one nucleotide away. The V call is TRBV12-3 or TRBV12-4, the J call TRBJ2-6, with D possibly TRBD1 on 6 matching bases. V dropped 8 bases and J dropped 8 bases, with 22 bases sitting between them. CDR3 length: 16 amino acids. The CDR3 loop is CASGSLHRAGTNVLTF. The CDR3 DNA reads TGTGCCAGCGGATCTCTCCACAGGGCCGGGACCAACGTCCTGACTTTC.

Many counts were recorded for this clonotype. V and J are TRBV6-5 and TRBJ2-7; D remains ambiguous. Germline CDR1 MNHEY, CDR2 SVGAGI. This CDR3 has 14 residues. Deletions cut 4 bases from V and 3 bases from J, with 13 bases between. CDR3 DNA sequence: TGTGCCAGCAGTTTCTACTCAGCTAGCTACGAGCAGTACTTC. This gives the protein CASSFYSASYEQYF.

This clonotype was observed many times. The chain joins TRBV24-1 to TRBJ1-1; D is perhaps TRBD1 (5 bases). Germline V gene sequence: CDR1 KGHDR, CDR2 SFDVKD. The CDR3 length is 14 residues. With 3 bases removed from V and 0 bases from J, the gap between germline ends came to 7 bases. Here the CDR3 DNA reads TGTGCCACCAGTGATCGGGGGATGAACACTGAAGCTTTCTTT. Protein sequence: CATSDRGMNTEAFF.

The genes are TRBV6-2 or TRBV6-3 and TRBJ2-7; the D gene is possibly TRBD2 (6 bases). Germline V gene lookup returns CDR1 MNHEY and CDR2 SVGEGT. The CDR3 is 14 amino acids. V lost 5 bases and J lost 2, with 13 bases in between. The CDR3 DNA reads as TGTGCCAGCAGTCGGGACTTTCGCCCCTACGAGCAGTACTTC. Encoded protein: CASSRDFRPYEQYF.

This clonotype was counted ten times or more. The V call is TRBV29-1, the J call TRBJ1-1; 7 positions match TRBD1. CDR1 is SQVTM, CDR2 ANQGSEA, per germline. This CDR3 region has 16 residues. Trimming took 6 bases from V and 4 from J; bases not matched to a gene: 17. CDR3 loop: CSVQTGLVKVTTEAFF. In DNA, the CDR3 is TGCAGCGTCCAGACAGGGTTGGTTAAGGTAACCACTGAAGCTTTCTTT.

This clonotype was counted at least ten times. The chain uses TRBV6-2 or TRBV6-3 and TRBJ1-5; unclear D gene. There are 13 residues in the CDR3. Germline-derived CDR1 and CDR2 are MNHEY and SVGEGT. The V and J ends lost 1 base and 9 bases respectively, with 10 bases between them. The CDR3 sequence is CASSYLRAWPQHF. CDR3 in DNA: TGTGCCAGCAGTTACTTACGTGCTTGGCCCCAGCATTTT.

This clonotype was detected only once. The chain couples TRBV11-2 to TRBJ2-7; D remains unclear. Germline V gene lookup returns CDR1 SGHAT and CDR2 FQNNGV. Trimming left V 0 bases short and J 0 bases short, with 9 bases between. The CDR3 extends over 15 amino acids. The CDR3 nucleotides read TGTGCCAGCAGCTTAGACAGGATGAGCTCCTACGAGCAGTACTTC. As protein: CASSLDRMSSYEQYF.

This clonotype was detected many times. CDR3 amino acids: CASRRDRTSYEQYF. The CDR3 nucleotides are TGTGCCAGTCGTAGGGACCGAACCTCGTACGAGCAGTACTTC. The rearrangement joins TRBV6-4 to TRBJ2-7; D possibly matches TRBD1 or TRBD2 (5 bases each). The CDR3 runs to 14 residues. Trimming pared 9 bases from V and 4 bases from J, leaving 19 bases between. Germline loops: CDR1 MRHNA, CDR2 SNTAGT.

The sample holds a few counts of this clonotype. This sequence joins TRBV13 and TRBJ1-5, with 8 bases lining up with TRBD1. Germline V CDR1 and CDR2: PRHDT, FYEKMQ (reference sequence). The CDR3 has 15 residues. Trimming took 3 bases from V and 3 from J; bases not matched to a gene: 4. The chain's CDR3 is CASSFRGQDNQPQHF. The DNA of the CDR3 is TGTGCCAGCAGCTTTAGGGGACAGGACAATCAGCCCCAGCATTTT.

The chain combines TRBV19 with TRBJ2-1, with 10 bases that match TRBD2. Losses at the gene ends were 2 bases for V and 4 bases for J; bases not matched to a gene: 5. CDR3 size: 16 residues. Per germline, CDR1 LNHDA and CDR2 SQIVND (reference sequence). The CDR3 nucleotides read TGTGCCAGTAGTATACCTATAGCGGGGGGATACAATGAGCAGTTCTTC. Protein sequence: CASSIPIAGGYNEQFF.

This clonotype was counted a few times. The junction departs from germline at one end; a sequencing error may be responsible. This rearrangement joins TRBV20-1 to TRBJ2-5; possible D gene TRBD2, 6 bases. The CDR3 consists of 15 residues. CDR1 and CDR2 from the germline V gene are DFQATT and SNEGSKA (reference sequence). CDR3 DNA sequence: TGCAGTGTTAGAGATCAGGGAGGCAGTCGGGAGACCCAGTACTTC. Its protein is CSVRDQGGSRETQYF.

Many counts were recorded for this clonotype. The chain recombines TRBV6-2 or TRBV6-3 with TRBJ1-2; the match to TRBD1 covers 8 bases. The CDR3 is 18 amino acids. Germline V gives CDR1 MNHEY, CDR2 SVGEGT. The junction had 14 bases not matched to a gene; V was cut back by 2 bases and J by 3 bases. In nucleotides, the CDR3 is TGTGCCAGCAGTTACGGCTTTTCCGGGACAGGATTTCACTATGGCTACACCTTC. Its protein product is CASSYGFSGTGFHYGYTF.

This clonotype came up a few times. The chain links TRBV18 to TRBJ1-1; no reliable D call. The V end was cut by 4 bases, the J end by 1 base, with 4 bases between. Germline CDR1 KGHSH, CDR2 LQKENI. The CDR3 extends over 12 amino acids. This chain's CDR3 is CASSHRNTEAFF. The CDR3 DNA reads as TGTGCCAGCTCACACAGGAACACTGAAGCTTTCTTT.

This clonotype was counted only a few times. This chain uses TRBV18 with TRBJ1-3; D uncertain. V lost 5 bases and J lost 0, with 14 bases in between. Germline V CDR1 and CDR2: KGHSH, LQKENI. The CDR3 is made up of 16 amino acids. Written as DNA, the CDR3 is TGTGCCAGCTCAGCGGGAGTACGGAGCTCTGGAAACACCATATATTTT. As protein: CASSAGVRSSGNTIYF.

In this sample, this clonotype turned up a few times. It may be a read error: a sequence one base away is much more abundant. In DNA, the CDR3 is TGCGCCAGCAGCTTGTCAACCGGCAGCTTGAACACTGAATCTTTCTTT. This codes for CASSLSTGSLNTESFF. This chain joins TRBV5-1 and TRBJ1-1; no firm D call. This CDR3 has 16 residues. Germline V CDR1 and CDR2: SGHRS, YFSETQ.

Concerning this clonotype itself: A much larger clone is a single base away; this may be a read error. V is TRBV20-1 and J is TRBJ2-7; D remains unclear. Germline V CDR1 and CDR2: DFQATT, SNEGSKA (reference sequence). V was trimmed by 6 bases and J by 2 bases, leaving 14 bases between them. This CDR3 spans 13 amino acids. In nucleotides, the CDR3 is TGCAGTGCCTTATCTCATGCCACCTACGAGCAGTACTTC. This codes for CSALSHATYEQYF.

This clonotype was counted only a few times. One base away lies a much larger clone, so this may be a sequencing read error. The V and J genes are TRBV7-6 and TRBJ2-7, with 7 bases fitting TRBD2. Germline values: CDR1 SGHVS, CDR2 FNYEAQ. The CDR3 sequence is 16 residues long. The CDR3 loop reads CASSLLAAVPSYEQCF. CDR3 nucleotide sequence: TGTGCCAGCAGCTTACTAGCGGCAGTACCCTCCTACGAGCAGTGCTTC.